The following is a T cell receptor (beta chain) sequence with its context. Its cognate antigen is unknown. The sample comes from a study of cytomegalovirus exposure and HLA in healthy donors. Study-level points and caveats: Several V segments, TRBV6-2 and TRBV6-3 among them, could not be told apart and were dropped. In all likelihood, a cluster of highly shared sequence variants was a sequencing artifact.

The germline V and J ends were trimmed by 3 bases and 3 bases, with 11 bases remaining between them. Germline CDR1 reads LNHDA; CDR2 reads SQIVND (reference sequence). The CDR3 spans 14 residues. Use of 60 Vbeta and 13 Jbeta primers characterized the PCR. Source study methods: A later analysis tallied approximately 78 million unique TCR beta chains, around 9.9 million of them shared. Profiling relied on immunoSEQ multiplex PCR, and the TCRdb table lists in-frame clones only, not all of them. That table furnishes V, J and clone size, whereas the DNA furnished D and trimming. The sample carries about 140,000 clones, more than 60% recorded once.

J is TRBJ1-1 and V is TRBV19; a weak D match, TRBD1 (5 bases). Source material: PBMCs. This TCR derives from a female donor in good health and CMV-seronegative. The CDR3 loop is CASSIPGVHTEAFF. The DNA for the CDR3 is TGTGCCAGTAGTATCCCGGGGGTCCACACTGAAGCTTTCTTT.